This record looks at one TCR beta chain sequence and its context. Its antigen is unknown. Read coverage stops 3 residues before the CDR3 terminus; the germline J gene supplies the remainder. The CDR3 is made up of 12 amino acids. V was trimmed by 2 bases and J by 4 bases, leaving 5 bases between them. Germline CDR1 and CDR2: KGHSH and LQKENI. The data derive from a study of T cells in women clearing cervical HPV infection. At the level of the study: For cases, blood was sampled a median about 140 days after lesion detection, interquartile range about 90 to 200 days.

Overall study findings and caveats: CIN3+ cases had significantly higher TCR richness than controls; evenness did not differ.

Assay: immunoSEQ multiplex PCR; the TCRdb copy retains only in-frame clones and omits some. This sample's table has tens of thousands of clones. The clonotype originates from a woman between 18 and 75 years old with a cervical HPV16 infection that either progressed to CIN3+ or cleared (not recorded which). The chain uses TRBV18 and TRBJ2-5, with D possibly matching TRBD1 (5 bases). The sample consisted of blood buffy coat. This CDR3 reads CASSPRGETQYF. The CDR3 bases that were read are TGTGCCAGCTCACCAAGGGGAGAGACC.